The 30 T cell receptor beta chains below were found in one sample sequenced in a study of blood T cell repertoires in COVID-19 (TCRdb year 2020). The library was generated by the immunoSEQ multiplex PCR assay. The source is immuneACCESS, and TCRdb retained only in-frame sequences with V and J called. Part of the clones is not carried over; for the studies checked, unresolved V genes explain less than half of this, and the remainder is unexplained. The sample table shows about 84,000 clones, and over 65% are seen once. The ten largest clones add up to 5.7% of the sample. What was sequenced was peripheral blood. These TCRs come from a man in his forties or fifties with active or convalescent COVID-19.

The J gene is TRBJ1-1, the V gene TRBV4-2; TRBD1 matches 8 bases. CDR3 length: 18 residues. The germline CDR1 and CDR2 sequences are LGHNA and YNFKEQ. J gave up 5 bases and V 3 bases, and 17 bases lay outside the gene matches. The CDR3, as DNA: TGTGCCAGCAGCCACCCGTCAGGACAGGGTACCACAAGTACTGAAGCTTTCTTT. Its protein product is CASSHPSGQGTTSTEAFF.

The chain couples TRBV18 to TRBJ2-7, with a tentative D call TRBD1 (6 bases). CDR1 KGHSH and CDR2 LQKENI come from the germline V gene. The V end lost 3 bases, the J end lost 4 bases, and 16 bases lay between the germline ends. The CDR3 runs to 15 residues. CDR3 sequence reads: CASSPGTGNIYEQYF. The CDR3 DNA reads TGTGCCAGCTCACCGGGAACAGGGAACATATACGAGCAGTACTTC.

This sequence joins TRBV5-1 and TRBJ2-7; TRBD1 matches at 12 bases. The V segment lost 3 bases and the J segment 9 bases; nucleotides outside the gene matches: 7. In germline, CDR1 is SGHRS, CDR2 YFSETQ. This CDR3 has 14 residues. CDR3 amino acids: CASSSRDRGLGQYF. For the CDR3, the DNA is TGCGCCAGCAGCTCCCGGGACAGGGGGCTAGGGCAGTACTTC. Looking up the rest from reference TRBV5-1 and TRBJ2-7 gives the full variable domain: KAGVTQTPRYLIKTRGQQVTLSCSPISGHRSVSWYQQTPGQGLQFLFEYFSETQRNKGNFPGRFSGRQFSNSRSEMNVSTLELGDSALYLCASSSRDRGLGQYFGPGTRLTVT.

The chain employs TRBV4-3 and TRBJ2-2; D possibly corresponds to TRBD2 (5 bases). Trimming stripped 0 bases from V and 5 bases from J, with 7 bases between. The CDR3 has 14 residues. Germline CDR1 is LGHNA and CDR2 is YSLEER. Written as DNA, the CDR3 is TGCGCCAGCAGCCAAGATACGGGGACCGGGGAGCTGTTTTTT. Amino acids: CASSQDTGTGELFF.

The CDR3 loop is CSVETGESGNTIYF. CDR3 coding DNA: TGCAGCGTTGAGACTGGGGAGTCTGGAAACACCATATATTTT. The genes are TRBV29-1 and TRBJ1-3; no clear D. Germline V gene data show CDR1 as SQVTM and CDR2 as ANQGSEA. CDR3 length: 14 residues. V lost 3 bases to trimming and J lost 1 base, with 10 bases between them.

The gene calls are TRBV19 and TRBJ2-5, with TRBD1 identical over 9 bases. This CDR3 has 11 residues. Trimming took 10 bases from V and 5 from J; bases not matched to a gene: 2. Germline CDR1 reads LNHDA; CDR2 reads SQIVND (reference sequence). This CDR3 reads CAKQGAETQYF. The CDR3 region has the DNA TGTGCCAAACAGGGGGCCGAGACCCAGTACTTC.

The genes are TRBV3-1 (or the pseudogene TRBV3-2) and TRBJ2-7; D may be TRBD2 (6 bases). Trimming took off 7 bases at V and 1 base at J, with 20 bases between the two ends. Per germline, CDR1 LGHDT and CDR2 YNNKEL (reference sequence). CDR3 length: 16 residues. The CDR3 DNA follows: TGTGCCAGCACCTTTTCGAGCGGGTCGGAATCCTACGAGCAGTACTTC. Translating gives CASTFSSGSESYEQYF.

This chain joins TRBV19 and TRBJ2-7; possibly TRBD1 for D (6 bases). Germline lookup yields CDR1 LNHDA and CDR2 SQIVND (reference sequence). CDR3 length: 18 amino acids. With 5 bases removed from V and 0 bases from J, the gap between germline ends came to 23 bases. The DNA for the CDR3 is TGTGCCAGTAGTCCCCGGCGAGGTGGGGGCGCGTCCTCCTACGAGCAGTACTTC. It specifies CASSPRRGGGASSYEQYF.

This clone was seen only once. The chain is built from TRBV7-6 and TRBJ2-1; TRBD2 might be the D (6 bases). V lost 3 bases, J lost 1 base, and 10 bases lay in between. Germline assignment: CDR1 SGHVS and CDR2 FNYEAQ. This CDR3 spans 15 amino acids. The CDR3 spells CASSLGDSSYNEQFF. The CDR3 nucleotides are TGTGCCAGCAGCTTGGGGGACTCATCCTACAATGAGCAGTTCTTC.

The CDR3 is CASNEGAGGGYTF. DNA of the CDR3: TGTGCCAGCAACGAAGGGGCTGGGGGCGGCTACACCTTC. The chain links TRBV6-5 to TRBJ1-2; D perhaps matches TRBD1 (6 bases). The CDR3 contains 13 residues. Looked up from germline, CDR1 is MNHEY and CDR2 is SVGAGI. V gave up 7 bases and J gave up 8 bases, with 17 bases separating them.

This sequence joins TRBV6-5 and TRBJ2-1, with a weak D call TRBD2 (5 bases). V lost 0 bases, J lost 8 bases, and 8 bases lay in between. This CDR3 contains 13 residues. Germline CDR1 is MNHEY and CDR2 is SVGAGI. CDR3 sequence (DNA): TGTGCCAGCAGTTACTCGAGAGGGCATGAGCAGTTCTTC. It specifies CASSYSRGHEQFF.

The chain carries TRBV19 and TRBJ2-7, with a weak D call TRBD1 (5 bases). Trimming took 5 bases from V and 4 from J, leaving 12 bases between them. Germline loops: CDR1 LNHDA, CDR2 SQIVND (reference sequence). CDR3 length: 13 residues. CDR3 loop: CASSPGPLYEQYF. The CDR3 DNA sequence: TGTGCCAGTAGTCCAGGGCCTCTTTACGAGCAGTACTTC.

The V gene is TRBV28, the J gene TRBJ2-7; D is ambiguous. Deletions cut 4 bases from V and 7 bases from J, with 17 bases between. The CDR3 totals 14 residues. The germline V gene encodes CDR1 MDHEN and CDR2 SYDVKM. CDR3 DNA sequence: TGTGCCAGCAGTTCCGTAACTCCGGTGAATGAGCAGTACTTC. Translating it yields CASSSVTPVNEQYF.

The V call is TRBV29-1, the J call TRBJ1-2, with a possible D match to TRBD1 (5 bases). The CDR3 consists of 12 residues. Between the trimmed V and J ends, which lost 4 bases and 10 bases, there was a span of 16 bases. Germline V CDR1 and CDR2: SQVTM, ANQGSEA. The CDR3 nucleotides are TGCAGCGTTGTGCGGGACGGGGGGACCTACACCTTC. Its protein is CSVVRDGGTYTF.

V is TRBV6-4 and J is TRBJ1-2, with a possible D match to TRBD1 (6 bases). Between the trimmed V and J ends, which lost 3 bases and 6 bases, there was a span of 14 bases. The CDR3 consists of 14 residues. Per germline, CDR1 MRHNA and CDR2 SNTAGT. DNA for the CDR3: TGTGCCAGCAGTGAACGACCAGGGGCGGATGGCTACACCTTC. Its protein product is CASSERPGADGYTF.

The V gene is TRBV19, the J gene TRBJ2-2; 9 nucleotides match TRBD1. V was pared by 8 bases and J by 4 bases, with 8 bases of the junction left unmatched. The germline CDR1 and CDR2 sequences are LNHDA and SQIVND (reference sequence). The CDR3 consists of 15 residues. DNA of the CDR3: TGTGCCAGTGGGACCACAGGGGGCGGCACCGGGGAGCTGTTTTTT. Protein: CASGTTGGGTGELFF. The whole variable domain, filled in from reference TRBV19 and TRBJ2-2, reads DGGITQSPKYLFRKEGQNVTLSCEQNLNHDAMYWYRQDPGQGLRLIYYSQIVNDFQKGDIAEGYSVSREKKESFPLTVTSAQKNPTAFYLCASGTTGGGTGELFFGEGSRLTVL.

This clone occurred a few times. This rearrangement joins TRBV4-1 to TRBJ1-3; tentative D call: TRBD1 (5 bases). CDR1 and CDR2 from the germline V gene are MGHRA and YSYEKL. The V gene lost 0 bases and the J gene lost 4 bases, with 13 bases spanning the gap. The CDR3 is 16 residues long. The CDR3 region has the DNA TGCGCCAGCAGCCAAGAAGGGGAACAGAGGGGAAACACCATATATTTT. Protein: CASSQEGEQRGNTIYF.

The chain employs TRBV10-3 and TRBJ1-1; tentative D call: TRBD1 (6 bases). CDR1 and CDR2 from the germline V gene are ENHRY and SYGVKD. Trimming took off 6 bases at V and 0 bases at J, with 11 bases between the two ends. The CDR3 is 14 residues long. The CDR3 spells CAIRKQGLNTEAFF. The CDR3 DNA is TGTGCCATCAGGAAACAGGGTCTGAACACTGAAGCTTTCTTT.

This clone was found a few times. CDR3 in DNA: TGTGCCAGCAGCTTAGACGCACTCCGGTATGGCTACACCTTC. It yields the protein CASSLDALRYGYTF. This rearrangement joins TRBV7-9 to TRBJ1-2; the D is unclear. The ends were cut back, 1 base at V and 5 bases at J, with 11 bases in the middle. The CDR3 is 14 amino acids. Germline-derived CDR1 and CDR2 are SEHNR and FQNEAQ (reference sequence).

This chain links TRBV7-6 with TRBJ1-1, with D perhaps matching TRBD1 (6 bases). The germline CDR1 and CDR2 sequences are SGHVS and FNYEAQ. V gave up 2 bases and J gave up 4 bases, with 14 bases separating them. The CDR3 spans 15 residues. The CDR3 nucleotides are TGTGCCAGCAGCTTAAGGGGCACAGGGAGCACTGAAGCTTTCTTT. Translation: CASSLRGTGSTEAFF.

V usage is TRBV11-3 and J usage is TRBJ2-3; 7 bases fit TRBD1. V gave up 5 bases and J gave up 5 bases; unmatched junction bases: 13. This CDR3 has 16 amino acids. Germline assignment: CDR1 SGHNT and CDR2 YENEEA. CDR3 nucleotides: TGTGCCAGCAGCCCGCGGACAGGCGTGAACGTAGATACGCAGTATTTT. This sequence encodes CASSPRTGVNVDTQYF.

The CDR3 loop is CASSWGGSYSNQPQHF. Written as DNA, the CDR3 is TGTGCCAGCAGTTGGGGGGGGTCATATAGCAATCAGCCCCAGCATTTT. The chain links TRBV6-5 to TRBJ1-5, with a possible D match to TRBD1 (5 bases). CDR3 length equals 16 residues. Germline V lookup: CDR1 MNHEY, CDR2 SVGAGI. V gave up 4 bases and J gave up 0 bases, with 13 bases separating them.

The rearrangement links TRBV6-5 to TRBJ2-7, with TRBD2 identical over 7 bases. The germline gives CDR1 MNHEY, CDR2 SVGAGI. This CDR3 has 15 amino acids. Trimming removed 6 bases from V and 0 bases from J; junction bases left unmatched: 8. CDR3 in DNA: TGTGCCAGCAGGGATCCCGGGACTAACTCCTACGAGCAGTACTTC. Its translation: CASRDPGTNSYEQYF.

This clone has only a few counts. V is TRBV9 and J is TRBJ2-2; 11 nucleotides match TRBD1. CDR1 is SGDLS and CDR2 is YYNGEE in the germline V gene. With 2 bases clipped from V and 5 bases from J, the junction kept 5 bases outside the gene matches. The length of the CDR3 is 16 residues. The CDR3, as DNA: TGTGCCAGCAGCGTTGAAGGGACAGGGGGGACCGGGGAGCTGTTTTTT. Translated, it gives CASSVEGTGGTGELFF.

This clone was picked up one time. This chain links TRBV5-1 with TRBJ1-1; TRBD1 matches 7 bases. The germline V gene has CDR1 SGHRS and CDR2 YFSETQ. The CDR3 is 14 residues long. V gave up 4 bases and J gave up 8 bases; unmatched junction bases: 11. The CDR3 spells CASSLGGGTVEAFF. The CDR3 coding sequence is TGCGCCAGCAGCCTTGGTGGCGGGACAGTCGAAGCTTTCTTT.

CDR3 sequence: CASSRDRDEQFF. CDR3 bases: TGCGCCAGCAGCCGCGACAGGGATGAGCAGTTCTTC. V usage is TRBV4-1 and J usage is TRBJ2-1; 7 bases are a match to TRBD1. With V trimmed by 4 bases and J by 8 bases, 2 bases remained unmatched. Germline V gene data show CDR1 as MGHRA and CDR2 as YSYEKL. This CDR3 has 12 amino acids.

CDR3 sequence: CASSPDRGRPYEQYF. In DNA form, the CDR3 reads TGTGCCAGCAGCCCCGACAGGGGTCGGCCCTACGAGCAGTACTTC. This chain uses TRBV7-2 with TRBJ2-7, with TRBD1 matching 8 bases. The junction had 8 bases not matched to a gene; V was cut back by 5 bases and J by 2 bases. CDR1 and CDR2 from the germline V gene are SGHTA and FQGNSA. The CDR3 extends over 15 amino acids.

This clone appeared a single time. The chain combines TRBV7-3 with TRBJ2-7; 12 bases line up with TRBD2. The V segment lost 0 bases and the J segment 0 bases; nucleotides outside the gene matches: 6. This CDR3 is 18 amino acids long. Per the germline V gene, CDR1 is SGHTA and CDR2 is FQGTGA. The CDR3 region has the DNA TGTGCCAGCAGCTTAACTGGCCTAGCGGGGGGGAGCTCCTACGAGCAGTACTTC. This encodes CASSLTGLAGGSSYEQYF.

This clone is a singleton in its sample. The chain has TRBV3-1 (or the pseudogene TRBV3-2) and TRBJ2-7; the match to TRBD1 covers 9 bases. Looked up from germline, CDR1 is LGHDT and CDR2 is YNNKEL (reference sequence). The CDR3 has 15 amino acids. The trim removed 5 bases at V and 6 bases at J, leaving 11 bases unmatched. CDR3 amino acids: CASSSHNDRGAEQYF. CDR3 nucleotides: TGTGCCAGCAGCTCTCATAACGACAGGGGGGCCGAGCAGTACTTC.

The gene calls are TRBV19 and TRBJ2-3, with a possible D match to TRBD2 (5 bases). The CDR3 extends over 18 amino acids. The germline CDR1 and CDR2 sequences are LNHDA and SQIVND (reference sequence). V was pared by 9 bases and J by 0 bases, with 25 bases between. The CDR3 bases are TGTGCCAGCAGTGACCCCCTCAAGCGGAGCCTTAGCACAGATACGCAGTATTTT. This sequence encodes CASSDPLKRSLSTDTQYF.